Below are 16 T cell receptor beta chains sequenced from a single sample in a study of radiation and T cells in renal cell carcinoma. Described time point: blood 2 weeks post-SBRT. Treatment here: 15 Gy SBRT to primary tumor, nephrectomy 4 weeks later. Here immunoSEQ multiplex PCR was the method, and the copy in TCRdb shows in-frame clones only, minus some. Seen here are about 120,000 clones, about 81% observed once, and the top ten hold approximately 2%. Sample: blood, taken from a patient whose treatment included radiotherapy and nephrectomy. Source of these receptors: a woman between 55 and 75 years old with renal cell carcinoma.

This clone has a count of ten or more. This rearrangement joins TRBV5-5 to TRBJ2-7; 9 bases fit TRBD1. The germline V gene has CDR1 SGHKS and CDR2 YYEKEE (reference sequence). After removal of 4 bases from V and 5 bases from J, the junction contained 13 bases not matched to a gene. CDR3 length: 16 amino acids. The CDR3 loop is CASSLSSTGGSNEQYF. The CDR3 DNA follows: TGTGCCAGCAGCCTCTCCTCGACAGGGGGTTCCAACGAGCAGTACTTC.

The V and J genes are TRBV6-1 and TRBJ1-1; TRBD1 matches at 9 bases. Germline V gives CDR1 MNHNS, CDR2 SASEGT. This CDR3 is 13 amino acids long. Trimming removed 5 bases from V and 5 bases from J; junction bases left unmatched: 3. This chain's CDR3 is CASSTGTGTEAFF. The CDR3 DNA reads TGTGCCAGCAGTACCGGGACAGGGACTGAAGCTTTCTTT.

J is TRBJ2-5 and V is TRBV12-5; D tentatively reads TRBD1 or TRBD2 (5 bases each). The V and J ends lost 5 bases and 4 bases respectively, with 14 bases between them. Germline V gene lookup returns CDR1 LGHNT and CDR2 FRNRAP. The CDR3 has 14 amino acids. CDR3 loop: CASGPPGPLETQYF. The CDR3 nucleotides read TGTGCTAGTGGTCCCCCGGGACCTCTAGAGACCCAGTACTTC. The full variable domain, with the rest looked up from reference TRBV12-5 and TRBJ2-5, is DARVTQTPRHKVTEMGQEVTMRCQPILGHNTVFWYRQTMMQGLELLAYFRNRAPLDDSGMPKDRFSAEMPDATLATLKIQPSEPRDSAVYFCASGPPGPLETQYFGPGTRLLVL.

This chain joins TRBV5-1 and TRBJ2-3, with 11 bases that match TRBD2. Trimming removed 3 bases from V and 4 bases from J; junction bases left unmatched: 10. CDR1 is SGHRS, CDR2 YFSETQ, per germline. The CDR3 length is 17 residues. CDR3 in amino acids: CASSSLPGTSGPDTQYF. DNA of the CDR3: TGCGCCAGCAGCTCCCTTCCTGGGACTAGCGGCCCAGATACGCAGTATTTT.

V and J are TRBV5-1 and TRBJ1-5, with TRBD1 as a possible D gene (6 bases). The germline V gene encodes CDR1 SGHRS and CDR2 YFSETQ. V dropped 0 bases and J dropped 3 bases, with 13 bases sitting between them. The CDR3 length is 16 residues. CDR3 loop: CASSLEAGAYNQPQHF. CDR3 coding DNA: TGCGCCAGCAGCTTGGAGGCGGGGGCTTACAATCAGCCCCAGCATTTT.

CDR3 region: CASSSGGSGNTIYF. The DNA of the CDR3 is TGTGCCAGCAGTTCTGGGGGATCTGGAAACACCATATATTTT. V is TRBV28 and J is TRBJ1-3, with a weak D call TRBD1 (5 bases). The CDR3 is 14 amino acids. Germline V gene data show CDR1 as MDHEN and CDR2 as SYDVKM. V lost 4 bases to trimming and J lost 1 base, with 8 bases between them.

The J gene is TRBJ1-1, the V gene TRBV5-4; D unresolved. Germline V CDR1 and CDR2: SGHNT, YYREEE (reference sequence). The CDR3 is 13 residues long. Trimming shortened V by 4 bases and J by 11 bases, and 18 bases separated the two germline ends. In nucleotides, the CDR3 is TGTGCCAGCAGCATTCATAACAGAGTCGGGGCTTTCTTT. This translates into CASSIHNRVGAFF. Full variable domain (remainder filled in from reference TRBV5-4 and TRBJ1-1): ETGVTQSPTHLIKTRGQQVTLRCSSQSGHNTVSWYQQALGQGPQFIFQYYREEENGRGNFPPRFSGLQFPNYSSELNVNALELDDSALYLCASSIHNRVGAFFGQGTRLTVV.

This sequence joins TRBV28 and TRBJ2-7, with 8 positions matching TRBD1. The ends lost 5 bases at V and 4 bases at J; junction bases unmatched: 10. The CDR3 runs 15 residues. The germline gives CDR1 MDHEN, CDR2 SYDVKM. The CDR3 region is CASSPPDRVGYEQYF. DNA for the CDR3: TGTGCCAGCAGTCCCCCGGACAGGGTTGGATACGAGCAGTACTTC.

This clone occurred once. The CDR3 protein is CASSQEGQRYGYTF. The CDR3, as DNA: TGCGCCAGCAGCCAAGAGGGGCAGAGATATGGCTACACCTTC. This chain connects TRBV4-1 to TRBJ1-2, with a tentative D call TRBD1 (5 bases). This CDR3 contains 14 residues. Germline CDR1 and CDR2: MGHRA and YSYEKL. V lost 0 bases and J lost 5, with 10 bases in between.

The chain employs TRBV10-3 and TRBJ2-3; TRBD2 matches 7 bases. After removal of 4 bases from V and 4 bases from J, the junction contained 5 bases not matched to a gene. This CDR3 is 14 amino acids long. Per germline, CDR1 ENHRY and CDR2 SYGVKD. CDR3 in amino acids: CAISGGGVADTQYF. The CDR3 DNA reads as TGTGCCATCAGTGGGGGAGGGGTTGCAGATACGCAGTATTTT.

The chain carries TRBV27 and TRBJ2-7, with 11 bases identical to TRBD1. V dropped 3 bases and J dropped 1; count of bases not matched to a gene: 2. The CDR3 is 15 residues long. CDR1 is MNHEY, CDR2 SMNVEV, per germline (reference sequence). The CDR3 is CASSLGQGESYEQYF. In DNA form, the CDR3 reads TGTGCCAGCAGTTTGGGACAGGGGGAATCCTACGAGCAGTACTTC.

Only a few counts were recorded for this clone. The chain carries TRBV11-2 and TRBJ2-1, with D possibly being TRBD1 (6 bases). This CDR3 region has 15 residues. Trimming took off 2 bases at V and 2 bases at J, with 10 bases between the two ends. From germline, CDR1 is SGHAT and CDR2 FQNNGV. The CDR3 nucleotides are TGTGCCAGCAGCTTAAGCGGACAGACCTACAATGAGCAGTTCTTC. This encodes CASSLSGQTYNEQFF.

The J gene is TRBJ1-6, the V gene TRBV9, with a tentative D call TRBD1 (5 bases). The CDR3 runs 12 residues. CDR1 is SGDLS, CDR2 YYNGEE, per germline. V dropped 3 bases and J dropped 9 bases, with 7 bases sitting between them. CDR3 protein: CASSGGVSPLHF. In DNA form, the CDR3 reads TGTGCCAGCAGCGGAGGGGTTTCACCCCTCCACTTT.

J is TRBJ2-5 and V is TRBV19, with D possibly called TRBD1 or TRBD2 (5 bases each). This CDR3 contains 13 residues. Germline V gene lookup returns CDR1 LNHDA and CDR2 SQIVND (reference sequence). Trimming removed 9 bases from V and 6 bases from J, with 17 bases in between. The CDR3 loop is CASSVRDDKTQYF. In DNA, the CDR3 is TGTGCCAGCTCGGTGAGGGACGACAAGACCCAGTACTTC. Together with reference TRBV19 and TRBJ2-5, the CDR3 gives the full variable domain: DGGITQSPKYLFRKEGQNVTLSCEQNLNHDAMYWYRQDPGQGLRLIYYSQIVNDFQKGDIAEGYSVSREKKESFPLTVTSAQKNPTAFYLCASSVRDDKTQYFGPGTRLLVL.

The rearrangement joins TRBV5-5 to TRBJ1-1, with D possibly being TRBD1 (5 bases). Trimming cost V 6 bases and J 4 bases, with 16 bases left between them. CDR3 length: 14 residues. The germline V gene has CDR1 SGHKS and CDR2 YYEKEE (reference sequence). CDR3 nucleotide sequence: TGTGCCAGCACCAAGGAGGGTACAGGCACTGAAGCTTTCTTT. Its translation: CASTKEGTGTEAFF. Full variable domain (remainder filled in from reference TRBV5-5 and TRBJ1-1): DAGVTQSPTHLIKTRGQQVTLRCSPISGHKSVSWYQQVLGQGPQFIFQYYEKEERGRGNFPDRFSARQFPNYSSELNVNALLLGDSALYLCASTKEGTGTEAFFGQGTRLTVV.

The genes are TRBV7-9 and TRBJ2-7; weak D call: TRBD1 (6 bases). The CDR3 loop spans 13 amino acids. The germline V gene encodes CDR1 SEHNR and CDR2 FQNEAQ (reference sequence). V dropped 7 bases and J dropped 6 bases, with 16 bases sitting between them. CDR3 loop: CASTQYRAGEQYF. As DNA, the CDR3 is TGTGCCAGCACCCAATACAGGGCCGGCGAGCAGTACTTC.